Listed below are T cell receptor beta chains from one sample, sequenced in a study of cytomegalovirus exposure and HLA in healthy donors. Repertoires were generated with immunoSEQ multiplex PCR, while TCRdb's copy carries only in-frame clones and drops some. The profile covers roughly 62,000 clones, with 91% appearing a single time and around 2.2% taken by the ten largest. Sample: PBMCs. Receptor source: a woman aged 25 to 39 in good health and CMV-seronegative. The CDR3 runs from the conserved cysteine through the conserved F or W. The order of the fields is J gene, clone size, V gene, CDR3 protein. Only some rows state a clone size, as once, few, many or a class for expanded clones.

j_call: TRBJ2-7; clone_size: NA; v_call: TRBV18; cdr3_aa: CASSSGQDYEQYF
j_call: TRBJ1-5; clone_size: NA; v_call: TRBV2; cdr3_aa: CASSDSGSDPQHF
j_call: TRBJ1-5; clone_size: NA; v_call: TRBV27; cdr3_aa: CASSLRFRGGLYQPQHF
j_call: TRBJ2-1; clone_size: once; v_call: TRBV9; cdr3_aa: CASSPEGGSSYNEQFF
j_call: TRBJ1-1; clone_size: once; v_call: TRBV6-5; cdr3_aa: CASSYSYTVNTEAFF
j_call: TRBJ1-5; clone_size: once; v_call: TRBV19; cdr3_aa: CASRRDGASNQPQHF
j_call: TRBJ1-1; clone_size: NA; v_call: TRBV5-4; cdr3_aa: CASSLGQGVLNTEAFF
j_call: TRBJ2-5; clone_size: NA; v_call: TRBV7-3; cdr3_aa: CASSLKGGGIDQETQYF
j_call: TRBJ2-6; clone_size: NA; v_call: TRBV28; cdr3_aa: CASSTGGGAWSGANVLTF
j_call: TRBJ2-3; clone_size: NA; v_call: TRBV4-3; cdr3_aa: CASSQVRGSGSTDTQYF
j_call: TRBJ2-7; clone_size: NA; v_call: TRBV29-1; cdr3_aa: CSVRRGRYEQYF
j_call: TRBJ1-3; clone_size: NA; v_call: TRBV2; cdr3_aa: CASSEATGIFGNTIYF
j_call: TRBJ1-1; clone_size: NA; v_call: TRBV20-1; cdr3_aa: CSASPNTEAFF
j_call: TRBJ2-7; clone_size: NA; v_call: TRBV6-5; cdr3_aa: CASRVASSYEQYF
j_call: TRBJ1-5; clone_size: NA; v_call: TRBV4-1; cdr3_aa: CASSPREGENQPQHF
j_call: TRBJ1-3; clone_size: once; v_call: TRBV5-6; cdr3_aa: CASSNLNSGNTIYF
j_call: TRBJ2-6; clone_size: NA; v_call: TRBV9; cdr3_aa: CASSVGSRRGSGANVLTF
j_call: TRBJ1-4; clone_size: NA; v_call: TRBV6-4; cdr3_aa: CASLEGEKLFF
j_call: TRBJ2-1; clone_size: NA; v_call: TRBV5-5; cdr3_aa: CASSLRRTSGYNEQFF
j_call: TRBJ2-1; clone_size: NA; v_call: TRBV7-6; cdr3_aa: CASSLGNPSAYEQFF
j_call: TRBJ2-7; clone_size: NA; v_call: TRBV15; cdr3_aa: CATSRDRGLYEQYF
j_call: TRBJ2-1; clone_size: NA; v_call: TRBV5-1; cdr3_aa: CASNPGTGGYNEQFF
j_call: TRBJ2-7; clone_size: NA; v_call: TRBV4-2; cdr3_aa: CASSQDSDEQYF
j_call: TRBJ2-1; clone_size: NA; v_call: TRBV5-5; cdr3_aa: CASSLAEGLTNEQFF
j_call: TRBJ1-3; clone_size: NA; v_call: TRBV30; cdr3_aa: CAWSDILGNTIYF
j_call: TRBJ1-1; clone_size: NA; v_call: TRBV2; cdr3_aa: CASSGDRANTEAFF
j_call: TRBJ2-7; clone_size: once; v_call: TRBV21-1; cdr3_aa: CASSKEKREKRYEQYF
j_call: TRBJ2-1; clone_size: NA; v_call: TRBV18; cdr3_aa: CASSPFVGTGQLAGERNEQFF
j_call: TRBJ1-5; clone_size: NA; v_call: TRBV5-6; cdr3_aa: CASSSVTSRDQPQHF
j_call: TRBJ2-7; clone_size: NA; v_call: TRBV6-6; cdr3_aa: CASSHGQGAYEQYF
j_call: TRBJ1-3; clone_size: NA; v_call: TRBV6-5; cdr3_aa: CASSRQGKGGNTIYF
j_call: TRBJ2-2; clone_size: NA; v_call: TRBV7-6; cdr3_aa: CASSQRTGAGGELFF
j_call: TRBJ2-7; clone_size: NA; v_call: TRBV27; cdr3_aa: CASGQTGGSYEQYF
j_call: TRBJ2-7; clone_size: NA; v_call: TRBV5-1; cdr3_aa: CASSLEVTSYEQYF
j_call: TRBJ1-4; clone_size: NA; v_call: TRBV15; cdr3_aa: CATSNATRGEKLFF